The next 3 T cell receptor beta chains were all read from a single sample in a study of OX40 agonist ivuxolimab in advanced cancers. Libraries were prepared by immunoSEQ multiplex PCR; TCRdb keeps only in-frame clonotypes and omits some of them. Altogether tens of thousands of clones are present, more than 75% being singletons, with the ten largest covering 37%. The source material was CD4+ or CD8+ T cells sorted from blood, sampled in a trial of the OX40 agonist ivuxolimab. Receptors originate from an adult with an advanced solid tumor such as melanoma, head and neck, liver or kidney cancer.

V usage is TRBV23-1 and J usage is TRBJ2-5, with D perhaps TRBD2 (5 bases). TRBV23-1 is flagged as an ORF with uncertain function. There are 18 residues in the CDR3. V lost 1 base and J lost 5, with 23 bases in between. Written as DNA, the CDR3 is TGCGCCAGCAGTCAATACCCGGACTGGCAGAACCTCCTGGAGACCCAGTACTTC. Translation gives CASSQYPDWQNLLETQYF.

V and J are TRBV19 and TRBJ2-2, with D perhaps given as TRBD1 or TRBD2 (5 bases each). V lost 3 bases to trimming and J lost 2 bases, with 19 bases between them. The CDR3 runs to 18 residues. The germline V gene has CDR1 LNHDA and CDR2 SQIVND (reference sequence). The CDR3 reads CASSIISGSRVNTGELFF. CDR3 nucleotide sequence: TGTGCCAGTAGTATTATCTCGGGGAGCAGGGTTAACACCGGGGAGCTGTTTTTT.

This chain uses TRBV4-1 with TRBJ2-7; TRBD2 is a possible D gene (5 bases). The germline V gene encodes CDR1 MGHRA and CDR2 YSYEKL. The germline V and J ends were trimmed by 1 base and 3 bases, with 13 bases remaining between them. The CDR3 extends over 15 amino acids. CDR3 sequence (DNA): TGCGCCAGCAGCCAAGGAGACGGACTCTTCTACGAGCAGTACTTC. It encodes CASSQGDGLFYEQYF.